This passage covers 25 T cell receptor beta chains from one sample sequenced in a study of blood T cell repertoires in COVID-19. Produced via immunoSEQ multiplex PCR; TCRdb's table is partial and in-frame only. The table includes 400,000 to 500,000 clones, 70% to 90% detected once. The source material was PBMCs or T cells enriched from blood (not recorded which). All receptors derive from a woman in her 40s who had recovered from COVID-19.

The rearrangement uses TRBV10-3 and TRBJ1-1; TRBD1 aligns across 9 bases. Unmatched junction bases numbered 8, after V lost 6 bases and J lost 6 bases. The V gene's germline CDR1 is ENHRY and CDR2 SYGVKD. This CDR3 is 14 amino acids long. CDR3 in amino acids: CAISAPGQGSEAFF. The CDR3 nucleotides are TGTGCCATCAGCGCGCCGGGACAGGGCTCTGAAGCTTTCTTT.

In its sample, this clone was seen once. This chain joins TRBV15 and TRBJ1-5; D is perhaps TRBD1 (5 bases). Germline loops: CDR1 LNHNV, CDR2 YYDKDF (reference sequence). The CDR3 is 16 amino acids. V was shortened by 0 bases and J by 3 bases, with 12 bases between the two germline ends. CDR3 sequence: CATSRDRGRFNQPQHF. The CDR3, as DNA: TGTGCCACCAGCAGAGATAGGGGCAGGTTCAATCAGCCCCAGCATTTT.

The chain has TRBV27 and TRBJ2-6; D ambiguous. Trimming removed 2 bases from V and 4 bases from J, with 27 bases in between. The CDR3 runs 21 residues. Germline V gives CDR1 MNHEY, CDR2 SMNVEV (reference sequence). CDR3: CASSLRGPSLLIEIGANVLTF. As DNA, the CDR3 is TGTGCCAGCAGTTTAAGAGGCCCTTCACTACTTATTGAGATAGGGGCCAACGTCCTGACTTTC.

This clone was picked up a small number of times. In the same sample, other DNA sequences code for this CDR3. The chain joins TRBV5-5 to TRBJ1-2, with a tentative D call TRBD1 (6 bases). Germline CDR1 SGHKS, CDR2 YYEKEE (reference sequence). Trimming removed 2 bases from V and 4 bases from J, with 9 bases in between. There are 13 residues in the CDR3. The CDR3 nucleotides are TGTGCCAGCAGCTTAAGGGGGGGCTATGGCTACACCTTC. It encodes CASSLRGGYGYTF.

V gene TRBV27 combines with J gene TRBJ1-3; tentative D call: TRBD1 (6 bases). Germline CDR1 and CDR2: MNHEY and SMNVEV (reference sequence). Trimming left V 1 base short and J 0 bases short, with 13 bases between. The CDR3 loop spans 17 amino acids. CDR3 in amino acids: CASSLFLRGGSGNTIYF. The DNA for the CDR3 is TGTGCCAGCAGTTTATTTTTGCGAGGGGGCTCTGGAAACACCATATATTTT.

The CDR3 bases are TGTGCCAGCTCATCCACGACATTCATGAACACTGAAGCTTTCTTT. Amino acid sequence: CASSSTTFMNTEAFF. The J gene is TRBJ1-1, the V gene TRBV18; no reliable D call. The germline gives CDR1 KGHSH, CDR2 LQKENI. V lost 5 bases and J lost 0, with 13 bases in between. The CDR3 is 15 amino acids.

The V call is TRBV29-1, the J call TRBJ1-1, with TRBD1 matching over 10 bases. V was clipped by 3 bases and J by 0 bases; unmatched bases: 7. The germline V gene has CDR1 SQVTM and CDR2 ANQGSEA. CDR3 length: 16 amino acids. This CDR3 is CSVDTGQGNMNTEAFF. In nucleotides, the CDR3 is TGCAGCGTTGATACGGGACAGGGGAATATGAACACTGAAGCTTTCTTT.

The CDR3, as DNA: TGTGCCATTGCCTTGGCCGTAAACACTGAAGCTTTCTTT. Translating gives CAIALAVNTEAFF. This sequence joins TRBV10-3 and TRBJ1-1; D is undetermined. This CDR3 spans 13 amino acids. Germline V gene lookup returns CDR1 ENHRY and CDR2 SYGVKD. With 9 bases removed from V and 2 bases from J, the gap between germline ends came to 13 bases.

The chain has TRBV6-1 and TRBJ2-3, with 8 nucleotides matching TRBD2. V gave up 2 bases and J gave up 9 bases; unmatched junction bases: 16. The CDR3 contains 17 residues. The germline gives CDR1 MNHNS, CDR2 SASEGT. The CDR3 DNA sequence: TGTGCCAGCAGTGAATGGGGTAGCGGGGTTACCGGGGGGACGCAGTATTTT. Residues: CASSEWGSGVTGGTQYF.

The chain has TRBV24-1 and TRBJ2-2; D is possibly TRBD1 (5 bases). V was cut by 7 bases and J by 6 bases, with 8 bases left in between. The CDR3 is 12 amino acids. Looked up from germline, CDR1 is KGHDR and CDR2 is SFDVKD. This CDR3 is CATSRDAGELFF. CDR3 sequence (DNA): TGTGCCACCAGCAGGGATGCCGGGGAGCTGTTTTTT.

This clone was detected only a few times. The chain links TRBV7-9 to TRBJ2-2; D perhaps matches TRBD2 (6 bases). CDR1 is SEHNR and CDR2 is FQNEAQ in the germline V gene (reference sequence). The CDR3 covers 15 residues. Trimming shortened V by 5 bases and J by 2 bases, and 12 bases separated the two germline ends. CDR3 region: CASSPPGLNTGELFF. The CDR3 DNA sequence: TGTGCCAGCAGCCCTCCGGGACTCAACACCGGGGAGCTGTTTTTT.

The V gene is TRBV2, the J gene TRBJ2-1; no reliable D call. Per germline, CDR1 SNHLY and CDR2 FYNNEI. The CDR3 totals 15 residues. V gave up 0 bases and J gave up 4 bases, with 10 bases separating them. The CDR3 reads CASSEASPGYNEQFF. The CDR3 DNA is TGTGCCAGCAGTGAAGCTAGCCCCGGGTACAATGAGCAGTTCTTC.

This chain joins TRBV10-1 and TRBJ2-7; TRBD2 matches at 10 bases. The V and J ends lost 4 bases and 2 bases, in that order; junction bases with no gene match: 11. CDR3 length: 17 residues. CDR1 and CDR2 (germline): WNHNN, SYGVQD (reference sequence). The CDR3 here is CASSGKVLSGRPYEQYF. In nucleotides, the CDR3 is TGCGCCAGCAGTGGAAAGGTACTTAGCGGGAGGCCCTACGAGCAGTACTTC.

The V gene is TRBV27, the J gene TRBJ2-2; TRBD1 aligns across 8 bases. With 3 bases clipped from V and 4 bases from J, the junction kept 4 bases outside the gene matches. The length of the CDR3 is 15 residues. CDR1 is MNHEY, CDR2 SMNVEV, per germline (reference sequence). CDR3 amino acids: CASSFPGQGTGELFF. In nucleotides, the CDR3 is TGTGCCAGCAGTTTTCCAGGACAGGGCACCGGGGAGCTGTTTTTT.

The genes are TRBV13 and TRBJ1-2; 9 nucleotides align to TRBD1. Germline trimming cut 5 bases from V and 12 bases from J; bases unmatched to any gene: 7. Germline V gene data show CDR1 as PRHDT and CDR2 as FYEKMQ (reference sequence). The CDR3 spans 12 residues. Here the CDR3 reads CASSGQGKDHTF. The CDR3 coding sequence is TGTGCCAGCAGCGGACAGGGGAAGGACCACACCTTC.

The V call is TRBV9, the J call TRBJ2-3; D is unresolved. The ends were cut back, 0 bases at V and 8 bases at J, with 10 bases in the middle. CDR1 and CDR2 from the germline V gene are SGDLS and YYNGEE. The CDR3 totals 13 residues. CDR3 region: CASSVDGLGTQYF. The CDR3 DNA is TGTGCCAGCAGCGTAGACGGTCTAGGTACGCAGTATTTT.

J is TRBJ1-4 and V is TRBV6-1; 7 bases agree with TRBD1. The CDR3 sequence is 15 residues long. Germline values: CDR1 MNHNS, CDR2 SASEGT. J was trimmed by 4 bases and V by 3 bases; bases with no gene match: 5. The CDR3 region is CASSEEDRINEKLFF. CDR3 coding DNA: TGTGCCAGCAGTGAGGAGGACAGGATTAATGAAAAACTGTTTTTT.

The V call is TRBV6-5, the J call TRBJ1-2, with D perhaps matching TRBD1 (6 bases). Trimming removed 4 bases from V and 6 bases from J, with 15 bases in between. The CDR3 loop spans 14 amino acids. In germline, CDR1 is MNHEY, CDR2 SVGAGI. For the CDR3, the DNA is TGTGCCAGCAGTTCGACAGGCGGGTCGGATGGCTACACCTTC. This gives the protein CASSSTGGSDGYTF.

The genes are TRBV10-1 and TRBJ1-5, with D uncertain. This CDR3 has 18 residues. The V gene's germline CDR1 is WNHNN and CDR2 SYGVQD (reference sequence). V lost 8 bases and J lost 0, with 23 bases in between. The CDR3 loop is CASQSNQRSHYSNQPQHF. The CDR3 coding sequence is TGCGCCAGCCAGTCGAATCAACGGAGCCATTATAGCAATCAGCCCCAGCATTTT.

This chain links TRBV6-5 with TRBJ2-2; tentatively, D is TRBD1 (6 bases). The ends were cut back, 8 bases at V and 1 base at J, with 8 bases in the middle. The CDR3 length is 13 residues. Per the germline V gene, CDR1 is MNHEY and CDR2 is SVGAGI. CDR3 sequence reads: CASLTGNTGELFF. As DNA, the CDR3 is TGTGCCAGCTTGACAGGGAACACCGGGGAGCTGTTTTTT.

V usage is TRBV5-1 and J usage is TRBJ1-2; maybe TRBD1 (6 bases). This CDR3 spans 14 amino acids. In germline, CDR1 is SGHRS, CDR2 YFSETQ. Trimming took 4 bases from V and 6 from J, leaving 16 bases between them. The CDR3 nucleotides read TGCGCCAGCAGCCCCCTTGGGGGCCGGGATGGCTACACCTTC. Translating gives CASSPLGGRDGYTF. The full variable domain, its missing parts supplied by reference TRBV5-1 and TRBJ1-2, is KAGVTQTPRYLIKTRGQQVTLSCSPISGHRSVSWYQQTPGQGLQFLFEYFSETQRNKGNFPGRFSGRQFSNSRSEMNVSTLELGDSALYLCASSPLGGRDGYTFGSGTRLTVV.

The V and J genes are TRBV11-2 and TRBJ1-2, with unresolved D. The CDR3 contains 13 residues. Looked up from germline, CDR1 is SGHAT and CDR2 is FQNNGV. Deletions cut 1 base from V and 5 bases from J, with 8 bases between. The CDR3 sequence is CASSLAGSYGYTF. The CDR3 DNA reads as TGTGCCAGCAGCTTAGCGGGGAGTTATGGCTACACCTTC.

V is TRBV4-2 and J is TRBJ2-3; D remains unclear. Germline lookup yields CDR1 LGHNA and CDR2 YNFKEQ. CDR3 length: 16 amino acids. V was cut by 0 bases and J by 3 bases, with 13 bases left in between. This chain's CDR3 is CASSQDELPLTDTQYF. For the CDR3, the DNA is TGTGCCAGCAGCCAAGATGAACTACCTTTAACAGATACGCAGTATTTT.

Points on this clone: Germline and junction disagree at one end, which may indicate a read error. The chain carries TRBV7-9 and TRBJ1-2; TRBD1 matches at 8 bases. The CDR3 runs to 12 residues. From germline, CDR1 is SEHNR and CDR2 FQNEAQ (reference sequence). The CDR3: CASSLASETGAF. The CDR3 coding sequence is TGTGCCAGCAGCTTAGCGAGCGAGACAGGGGCCTTC.

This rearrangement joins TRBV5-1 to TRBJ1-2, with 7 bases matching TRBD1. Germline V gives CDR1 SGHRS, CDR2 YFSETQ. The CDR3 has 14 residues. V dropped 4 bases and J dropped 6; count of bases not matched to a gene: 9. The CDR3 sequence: CASSVNRGSNGYTF. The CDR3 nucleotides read TGCGCCAGCAGCGTCAACAGGGGTTCCAATGGCTACACCTTC.